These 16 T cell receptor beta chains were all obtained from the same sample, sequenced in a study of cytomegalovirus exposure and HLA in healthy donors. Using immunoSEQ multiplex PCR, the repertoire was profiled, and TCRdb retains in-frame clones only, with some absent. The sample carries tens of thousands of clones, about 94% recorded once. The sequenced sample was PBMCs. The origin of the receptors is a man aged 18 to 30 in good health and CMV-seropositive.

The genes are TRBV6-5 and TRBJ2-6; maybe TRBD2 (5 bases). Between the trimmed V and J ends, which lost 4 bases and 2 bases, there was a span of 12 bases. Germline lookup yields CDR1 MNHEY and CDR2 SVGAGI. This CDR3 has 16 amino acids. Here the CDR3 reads CASSLAGVTGANVLTF. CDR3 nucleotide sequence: TGTGCCAGCAGTTTAGCCGGGGTCACTGGGGCCAACGTCCTGACTTTC.

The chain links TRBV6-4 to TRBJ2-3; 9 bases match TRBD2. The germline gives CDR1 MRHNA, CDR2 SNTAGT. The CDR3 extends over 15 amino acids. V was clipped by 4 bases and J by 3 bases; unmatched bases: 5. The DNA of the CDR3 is TGTGCCAGCAGTGTAACAGCGGGGGGTACAGATACGCAGTATTTT. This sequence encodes CASSVTAGGTDTQYF.

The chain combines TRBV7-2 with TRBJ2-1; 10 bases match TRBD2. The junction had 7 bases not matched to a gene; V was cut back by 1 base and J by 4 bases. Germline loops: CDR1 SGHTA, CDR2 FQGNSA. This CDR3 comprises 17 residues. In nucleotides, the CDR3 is TGTGCCAGCAGCTTAGAAGCGGGAGGGTTAATTTACAATGAGCAGTTCTTC. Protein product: CASSLEAGGLIYNEQFF.

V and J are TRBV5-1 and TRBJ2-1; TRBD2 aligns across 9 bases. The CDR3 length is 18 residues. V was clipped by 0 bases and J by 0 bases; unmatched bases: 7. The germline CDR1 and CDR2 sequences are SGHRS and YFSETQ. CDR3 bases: TGCGCCAGCAGCTTGGAGACAACTAGCGGGCACTCCTACAATGAGCAGTTCTTC. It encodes CASSLETTSGHSYNEQFF. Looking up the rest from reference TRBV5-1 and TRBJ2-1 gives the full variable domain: KAGVTQTPRYLIKTRGQQVTLSCSPISGHRSVSWYQQTPGQGLQFLFEYFSETQRNKGNFPGRFSGRQFSNSRSEMNVSTLELGDSALYLCASSLETTSGHSYNEQFFGPGTRLTVL.

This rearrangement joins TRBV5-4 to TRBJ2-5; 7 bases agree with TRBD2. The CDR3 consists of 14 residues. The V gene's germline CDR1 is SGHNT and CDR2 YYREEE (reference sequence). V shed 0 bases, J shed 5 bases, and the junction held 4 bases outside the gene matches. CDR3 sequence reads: CASSLAGSGETQYF. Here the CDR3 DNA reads TGTGCCAGCAGCTTGGCCGGTAGCGGGGAGACCCAGTACTTC. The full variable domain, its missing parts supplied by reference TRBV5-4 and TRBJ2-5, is ETGVTQSPTHLIKTRGQQVTLRCSSQSGHNTVSWYQQALGQGPQFIFQYYREEENGRGNFPPRFSGLQFPNYSSELNVNALELDDSALYLCASSLAGSGETQYFGPGTRLLVL.

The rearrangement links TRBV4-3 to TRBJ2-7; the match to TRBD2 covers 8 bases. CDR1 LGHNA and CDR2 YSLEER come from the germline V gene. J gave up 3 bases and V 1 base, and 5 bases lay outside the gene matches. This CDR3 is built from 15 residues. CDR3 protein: CASSQVLTSGYEQYF. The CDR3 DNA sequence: TGCGCCAGCAGCCAAGTGTTAACTAGCGGCTACGAGCAGTACTTC.

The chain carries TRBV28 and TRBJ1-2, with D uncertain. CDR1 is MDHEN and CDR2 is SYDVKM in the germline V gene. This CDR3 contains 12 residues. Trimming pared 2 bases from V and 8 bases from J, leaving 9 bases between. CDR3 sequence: CASSLRGEGYTF. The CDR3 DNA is TGTGCCAGCAGTTTACGGGGTGAGGGCTACACCTTC.

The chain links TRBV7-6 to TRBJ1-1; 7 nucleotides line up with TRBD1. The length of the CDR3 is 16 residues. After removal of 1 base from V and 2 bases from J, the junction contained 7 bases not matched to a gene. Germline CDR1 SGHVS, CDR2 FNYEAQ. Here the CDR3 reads CASSLGQGRFNTEAFF. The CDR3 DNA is TGTGCCAGCAGCTTAGGACAGGGTCGATTCAACACTGAAGCTTTCTTT.

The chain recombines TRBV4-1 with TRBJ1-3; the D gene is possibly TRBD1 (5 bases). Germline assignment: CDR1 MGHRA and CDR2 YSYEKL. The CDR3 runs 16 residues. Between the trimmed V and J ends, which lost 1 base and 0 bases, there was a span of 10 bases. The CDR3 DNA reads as TGCGCCAGCAGCCAAGCCGACAGATTCTCTGGAAACACCATATATTTT. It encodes CASSQADRFSGNTIYF.

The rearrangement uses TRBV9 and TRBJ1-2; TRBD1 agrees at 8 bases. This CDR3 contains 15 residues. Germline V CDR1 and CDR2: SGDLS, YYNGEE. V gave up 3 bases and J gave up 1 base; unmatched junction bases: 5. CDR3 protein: CASSDSQGGNYGYTF. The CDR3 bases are TGTGCCAGCAGCGATTCACAGGGGGGTAACTATGGCTACACCTTC.

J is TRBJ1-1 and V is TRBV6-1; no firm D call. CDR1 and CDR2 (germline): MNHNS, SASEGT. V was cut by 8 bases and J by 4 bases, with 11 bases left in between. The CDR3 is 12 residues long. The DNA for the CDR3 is TGTGCCAGCCCGAGCGCCGTCACTGAAGCTTTCTTT. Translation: CASPSAVTEAFF.

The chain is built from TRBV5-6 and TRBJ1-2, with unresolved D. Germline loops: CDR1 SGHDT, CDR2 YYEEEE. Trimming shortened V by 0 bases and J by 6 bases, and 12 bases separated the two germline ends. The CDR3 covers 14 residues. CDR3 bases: TGTGCCAGCAGCTTGGTGGCGGTGGTAAATGGCTACACCTTC. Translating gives CASSLVAVVNGYTF.

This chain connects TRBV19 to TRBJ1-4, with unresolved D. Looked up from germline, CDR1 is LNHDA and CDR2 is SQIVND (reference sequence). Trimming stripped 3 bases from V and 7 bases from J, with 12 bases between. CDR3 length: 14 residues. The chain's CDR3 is CASSIETTGEKLFF. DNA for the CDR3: TGTGCCAGTAGTATCGAGACAACCGGTGAAAAACTGTTTTTT. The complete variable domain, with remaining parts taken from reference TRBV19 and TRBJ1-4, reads DGGITQSPKYLFRKEGQNVTLSCEQNLNHDAMYWYRQDPGQGLRLIYYSQIVNDFQKGDIAEGYSVSREKKESFPLTVTSAQKNPTAFYLCASSIETTGEKLFFGSGTQLSVL.

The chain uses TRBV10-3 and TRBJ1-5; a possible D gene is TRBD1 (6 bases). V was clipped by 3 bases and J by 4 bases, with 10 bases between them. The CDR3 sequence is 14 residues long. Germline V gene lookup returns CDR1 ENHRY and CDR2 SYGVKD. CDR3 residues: CAISELGQNQPQHF. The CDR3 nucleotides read TGTGCCATCAGTGAACTCGGACAGAATCAGCCCCAGCATTTT.

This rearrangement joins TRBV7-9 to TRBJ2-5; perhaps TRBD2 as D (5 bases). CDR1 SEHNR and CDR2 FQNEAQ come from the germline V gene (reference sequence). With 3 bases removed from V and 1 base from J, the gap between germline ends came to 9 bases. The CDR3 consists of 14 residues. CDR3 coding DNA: TGTGCCAGCAGCTTCGGGAAATCCCAAGAGACCCAGTACTTC. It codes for CASSFGKSQETQYF. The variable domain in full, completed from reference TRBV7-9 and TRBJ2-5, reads DTGVSQNPRHKITKRGQNVTFRCDPISEHNRLYWYRQTLGQGPEFLTYFQNEAQLEKSRLLSDRFSAERPKGSFSTLEIQRTEQGDSAMYLCASSFGKSQETQYFGPGTRLLVL.

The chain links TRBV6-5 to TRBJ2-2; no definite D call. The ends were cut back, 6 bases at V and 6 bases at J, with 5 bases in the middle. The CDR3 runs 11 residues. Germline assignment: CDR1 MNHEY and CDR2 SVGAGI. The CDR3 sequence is CASRGAGELFF. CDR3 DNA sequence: TGTGCCAGCAGGGGCGCCGGGGAGCTGTTTTTT.